These T cell receptor beta chains were read from a single sample in a study of T-cell reconstitution after alpha-beta-depleted transplantation in children. TCRdb analysed the PCR reads with MiXCR anew, one entry per CDR3 protein. The data contain fewer than 130,000 distinct CDR3 sequences, under 13% of them singletons. Sequenced here: PBMCs from the stem cell graft donor, sampled from the stem cell graft. Receptors originate from a human donor who donated a stem cell graft to a child with acute lymphoblastic leukemia. CDR3s include the opening cysteine and the closing phenylalanine or tryptophan.

TRBV18,19,TRBJ2-2,CASSLGQGAGTRNTGELFF
TRBV19,13,TRBJ2-7,CASTNRGLYEQYF
TRBV12-3/TRBV12-4,14,TRBJ2-3,CASSLRQGPDTQYF
TRBV12-3/TRBV12-4,14,TRBJ2-7,CASSLGQMNYEQYF
TRBV27,12,TRBJ2-1,CASSLLGTEQFF
TRBV14,15,TRBJ2-7,CASSPVRDRAQEQYF
TRBV20-1,11,TRBJ2-7,CSASRVLEQYF
TRBV18,16,TRBJ2-2,CASSVRGTANTGELFF
TRBV10-3,13,TRBJ1-5,CAIGQDQGQPQHF
TRBV7-2,13,TRBJ1-1,CASSLRGSTEAFF
TRBV15,15,TRBJ2-3,CATSRDRGRGNTQYF
TRBV11-2,15,TRBJ2-5,CASSPQAKYQETQYF
TRBV20-1,16,TRBJ2-5,CSARDYQGLRGETQYF
TRBV28,14,TRBJ1-1,CASSPPARRTEAFF
TRBV29-1,14,TRBJ1-1,CSVKGLRPGTEAFF
TRBV7-2,14,TRBJ2-3,CASSKFRDTDTQYF
TRBV28,15,TRBJ2-7,CASRPTGEASYEQYF
TRBV5-1,16,TRBJ2-5,CASSLEPGTRRETQYF
TRBV19,16,TRBJ1-5,CASSPRRGGGNQPQHF
TRBV5-1,16,TRBJ2-1,CASSLDRGSSYNEQFF
TRBV4-3,13,TRBJ2-7,CASSQDRGWEQYF
TRBV25-1,15,TRBJ2-3,CASRPRRPQPDTQYF
TRBV28,14,TRBJ1-5,CASTVWVGDQPQHF
TRBV9,12,TRBJ1-1,CASSLQGNEAFF
TRBV2,15,TRBJ1-6,CASCPRAENNSPLHF
TRBV20-1,12,TRBJ2-7,CSAREPGREQYF
TRBV7-9,12,TRBJ1-1,CASVSSGTEAFF
TRBV20-1,13,TRBJ1-5,CSARRQVDQPQHF
TRBV11-2,14,TRBJ2-5,CASSAGQGIETQYF
TRBV10-2,15,TRBJ2-2,CASSESGRGTGELFF
TRBV5-1,19,TRBJ1-2,CASSLPTGTTGQGNGGYTF
TRBV28,17,TRBJ2-2,CASSLSPLDSNTGELFF
TRBV27,17,TRBJ2-1,CASSLPRGRINYNEQFF
TRBV5-1,16,TRBJ1-2,CASSWGQGALVYGYTF
TRBV5-1,17,TRBJ2-7,CASSLGLQGPSSYEQYF
TRBV20-1,15,TRBJ2-5,CSARDFGLAQETQYF
TRBV5-1,16,TRBJ1-2,CASKDGQGDLGYGYTF
TRBV6-6,11,TRBJ2-3,CASSRDRDRYF
TRBV24-1,12,TRBJ2-7,CATSGLGYEQYF